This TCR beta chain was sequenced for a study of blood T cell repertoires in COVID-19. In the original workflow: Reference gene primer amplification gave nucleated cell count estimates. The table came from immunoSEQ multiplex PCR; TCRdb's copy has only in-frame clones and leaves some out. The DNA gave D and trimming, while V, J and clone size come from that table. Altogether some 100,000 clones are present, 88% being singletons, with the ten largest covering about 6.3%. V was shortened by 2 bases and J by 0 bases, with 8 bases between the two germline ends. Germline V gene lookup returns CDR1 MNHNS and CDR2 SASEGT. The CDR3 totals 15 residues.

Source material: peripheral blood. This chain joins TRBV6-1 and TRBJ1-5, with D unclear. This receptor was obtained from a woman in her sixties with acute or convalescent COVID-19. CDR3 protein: CASSETGYSNQPQHF. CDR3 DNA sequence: TGTGCCAGCAGTGAAACGGGGTATAGCAATCAGCCCCAGCATTTT.